This is a list of T cell receptor beta chains from one sample in a study of human T cells and chemical hapten exposure. TCRdb used MiXCR to reprocess the RACE reads, holding one entry per CDR3 protein. The sample comprises around 69,000 distinct CDR3 sequences, 8.5% of which are singletons, and roughly 3.8% rests with the top ten. The input for sequencing was whole blood, taken in connection with sensitization to the hapten diphenylcyclopropenone (DPC). The receptors come from a woman in her forties or fifties with alopecia areata. Some clones in this sample may be carry-over from other donors' samples. The CDR3 runs from the conserved cysteine through the conserved F or W. D genes are given only for firm matches. Some rows mark clone size as missing; the rest say once, few, many or name a class of expanded clone.

d_call j_call v_call clone_size cdr3_nt cdr3_aa
. TRBJ1-4 TRBV9 few TGTGCCAGCAGTCAGAACGTATGGGAGGAAAAACTGTTTTTT CASSQNVWEEKLFF
. TRBJ1-6 TRBV2 . TGTGCCAGCAACGGGAGGGAATATTCACCCCTCCACTTT CASNGREYSPLHF
TRBD1 TRBJ2-3 TRBV5-4 . TGTGCCAGCCTTCAGTCCGGGACAGGGCGCACAGATACGCAGTATTTT CASLQSGTGRTDTQYF
. TRBJ1-1 TRBV19 many TGTGCCAGTAGTTTCGGGAACACTGAAGCTTTCTTT CASSFGNTEAFF
. TRBJ1-5 TRBV20-1 many TGCAGTGCTAGGGCGGGGAATCAGCCCCAGCATTTT CSARAGNQPQHF
. TRBJ1-5 TRBV7-8 . TGTGCCAGCGGGAATATAGATCAGCCCCAGAATTTT CASGNIDQPQNF
. TRBJ2-7 TRBV18 . TGTGCCAGCTCACCACTAAGCGGGCGCCACGAGCAGTACTTC CASSPLSGRHEQYF
. TRBJ1-2 TRBV27 . TGTGCCAGCAGGGGTTGGACAGAAGATGGCTACACCTTC CASRGWTEDGYTF
TRBD2 TRBJ2-5 TRBV5-1 . TGCGCCAGCAGCTCCCGACTAGCGGGGGGAGTTTCGGAGACCCAGTACTTC CASSSRLAGGVSETQYF
. TRBJ2-3 TRBV7-3 few TGTGCCAGCAGCTTGGGCGGCGGGGCGGATAGCACAGATACGCAGTATTTT CASSLGGGADSTDTQYF
TRBD1 TRBJ2-6 TRBV3-1 few TGTGCCAGCAGCCAGCGGACAGGGGGCATCCCTGGGGCCAACGTCCTGACTTTC CASSQRTGGIPGANVLTF
. TRBJ2-6 TRBV15 many TGTGCCACCAGCAGAGCCCCAGGAGATGGGGCCAACGTCCTGACTTTC CATSRAPGDGANVLTF
TRBD1 TRBJ1-2 TRBV30 few TGTGCCTGGAGGGGGGGGAGAGGGGGCGCAAGCTATGGCTACACCTTC CAWRGGRGGASYGYTF
. TRBJ1-2 TRBV29-1 . TGCAGCGTTTTAGTCACTAACTATGGCTACACCTTC CSVLVTNYGYTF
TRBD1 TRBJ2-7 TRBV28 . TGTGCCAGCAGCCAATCGGGACAGTCTACCTACGAGCAGTACTTC CASSQSGQSTYEQYF
. TRBJ1-1 TRBV3-1 . TGTGCCAGCAGCCAAGGGACAAGGAACACTGAAGCTTTCTTT CASSQGTRNTEAFF
. TRBJ2-3 TRBV6-4 many TGTGCCAGCAGTGCAGCGACTAGCACAGATACGCAGTATTTT CASSAATSTDTQYF
TRBD2 TRBJ2-7 TRBV6-2/TRBV6-3 . TGTGCCAGCAGTGGCTGGACTAGCGGGGCCTACGAGCAGTACTTC CASSGWTSGAYEQYF
TRBD1 TRBJ1-1 TRBV5-6 many TGTGCCAGCAGCTTGTATCCCCAGGGGGCCGGTGAAGCTTTCTTT CASSLYPQGAGEAFF
. TRBJ2-1 TRBV6-2/TRBV6-3 . TGTGCCAGCAGTTACGTCGGAACTAGAAAGGGTGAGCAGTTCTTC CASSYVGTRKGEQFF
TRBD1 TRBJ2-6 TRBV6-5 . TGTGCCAGCAGTTATGGACAGGGGCCTCGAGGGGCCAACGTCCTGACTTTC CASSYGQGPRGANVLTF
TRBD1 TRBJ2-6 TRBV6-2/TRBV6-3 . TGTGCCAGCAGAGGGACAGGGCCCCTAGCGGGGGCCAACGTCCTGACTTTC CASRGTGPLAGANVLTF
. TRBJ2-3 TRBV20-1 . TGCAGTGCTAGACCTCTAGCGGATACGCAGTATTTT CSARPLADTQYF
. TRBJ1-5 TRBV3-1 few TGTGCCAGCAGCCAAGATTCAGGTTTATATAGCAATCAGCCCCAGCATTTT CASSQDSGLYSNQPQHF
. TRBJ1-1 TRBV27 many TGTGCCAGCAGTCACGGGACACAGAACACTGAAGCTTTCTTT CASSHGTQNTEAFF